This TCR beta chain was recovered during a study of vaccination and CD4 T cells after COVID-19. Study in general: Two mRNA vaccine doses were given, either BNT162b2 or mRNA-1273. Cells received overlapping spike peptides from SARS-CoV-2, HCoV-NL63, HCoV-OC43 and HCoV-229E as stimulation.

The CDR3 is 16 residues long. Germline V gives CDR1 DFQATT, CDR2 SNEGSKA (reference sequence). V gave up 4 bases and J gave up 1 base; unmatched junction bases: 8. Of note for this clonotype: Its antigen is currently unknown.

The treatment was: roughly ten-day PBMC culture with coronavirus spike peptide pools or control peptides (ViraFEST assay). Study-level results: Spike mono-reactive status applied to 304 of 307 vaccine-specific clones in convalescent patients.

The study sequenced cultured CD4+ T cell DNA using the Oncomine TCR Beta short-read assay. TCRdb re-derived calls from the PCR reads in MiXCR, one entry per CDR3 protein. There are approximately 6,500 distinct CDR3 sequences in the sample; around three quarters occur only once, and around a third lies in the top ten. The gene calls are TRBV20-1 and TRBJ2-5, with 11 bases matching TRBD2. What was sequenced was CD4+ T cells from blood, cultured in vitro. This receptor was identified in a human donor who had recovered from COVID-19. The CDR3 DNA reads TGCAGTGCTACGTATCTAGCGGGAGGAACCCAAGAGACCCAGTACTTC. This translates into CSATYLAGGTQETQYF.